The TCR beta chain under discussion was sequenced for a study of cytomegalovirus exposure and HLA in healthy donors. Study-level information: In a later analysis, the 90 to 150 validation repertoires were reported to have used the same platform as the roughly 610 first-cohort repertoires.

Assay used: immunoSEQ multiplex PCR; TCRdb lists only in-frame clones, some missing. The sample lists roughly 270,000 clones, approximately 87% occurring once. For this clone: The antigen remains undetermined.

Study-level findings and limits: According to reports, the classifier identified cytomegalovirus status with high specificity and sensitivity.

The CDR3 loop spans 14 amino acids. Germline lookup yields CDR1 SGHTS and CDR2 YDEGEE. Trimming removed 4 bases at V and 7 bases at J, with 17 bases between. This TCR was sampled from a woman aged 18-35 years in good health and CMV-seronegative. The sample taken for sequencing was PBMCs. This chain connects TRBV5-8 to TRBJ1-2; a possible D gene is TRBD1 (6 bases). CDR3 residues: CASSPPGEYIGYTF. CDR3 in DNA: TGTGCCAGCAGCCCCCCAGGGGAGTATATTGGCTACACCTTC. The complete variable domain, with remaining parts taken from reference TRBV5-8 and TRBJ1-2, reads EAGVTQSPTHLIKTRGQQATLRCSPISGHTSVYWYQQALGLGLQFLLWYDEGEERNRGNFPPRFSGRQFPNYSSELNVNALELEDSALYLCASSPPGEYIGYTFGSGTRLTVV.